The T cell receptor beta chain under discussion was sequenced for a study of cytomegalovirus exposure and HLA in healthy donors. Germline V gene data show CDR1 as MNHNS and CDR2 as SASEGT. CDR3 length: 15 amino acids. PCR used 60 Vbeta primers and 13 Jbeta primers. The data were produced by immunoSEQ multiplex PCR, yet TCRdb's version contains in-frame clones alone and is incomplete. Of around 200,000 clones listed, roughly 80% are singletons. In regard to this clone: Its specificity is not known.

Whole-study findings and limits: Equally common other TCR beta chains were less clonally expanded than HLA-associated ones, a later analysis found. Accurate HLA-A and HLA-B prediction from TCR beta sequences was reported for most subjects. The sole available immune exposure information was CMV serostatus. In a later analysis, productive TCRs from donors in an Asian-associated ancestry cluster reportedly carried fewer N-insertions than the cohort mean.

What was sequenced was PBMCs. The receptor was derived from a girl aged 2-15 years in good health and CMV-seronegative. The chain links TRBV6-1 to TRBJ2-5; 12 bases agree with TRBD2. The J call may be mistaken, given a closer DNA end match to TRBJ2-7. Here the CDR3 DNA reads TGTGCCAGCAGTGGGGAACTAGCGGGGGGTTACGAGCAGTACTTC. This translates into CASSGELAGGYEQYF.